A selection of T cell receptor beta chains follows, all from one sample in a study of STAT5B mutations in CD4+ large granular lymphocyte leukemia. Assay: immunoSEQ multiplex PCR; the TCRdb copy retains only in-frame clones and omits some. The sample gives 25,000 to 35,000 clones, around 70% of which show up once; 0.29% is in the top ten. The sample comprised CD4+ T cells from blood buffy coats. The receptors shown here come from a human donor in good health. Both conserved end residues are part of each CDR3. The D gene is left open where the match is weak.

cdr3_nt cdr3_aa v_call d_call j_call cdr3_length
TGTGCCAGCAGCTTGGAGGGTTATGGCTACACCTTC CASSLEGYGYTF TRBV5-6 NA TRBJ1-2 12
TGCAGCGTGCGGACAGGGGGCCCCCAAGAGACCCAGTACTTC CSVRTGGPQETQYF TRBV29-1 TRBD1 TRBJ2-5 14
TGTGCCAGCAGTGCGGACGGCGGGGGGTACTATGGCTACACCTTC CASSADGGGYYGYTF TRBV6-1 NA TRBJ1-2 15
TGTGCCAGCAGGGACAGGGAGACCCAGTACTTC CASRDRETQYF TRBV6-5 TRBD1 TRBJ2-5 11
TGTGCCAGCAGTTTGATTAGTGACAGACAGCCCCAGCATTTT CASSLISDRQPQHF TRBV28 NA TRBJ1-5 14
TGTGCCAGCAGTGAAGAGGGGCAGCTCAATCAGCCCCAGCATTTT CASSEEGQLNQPQHF TRBV6-1 NA TRBJ1-5 15
TGTGCCAGCAGTTACGCCGGGACAGCCTACGAGCAGTACTTC CASSYAGTAYEQYF TRBV6-5 TRBD1 TRBJ2-7 14
TGTGCCAGCAGTTTCGGCAGACCTGGAAACACCATATATTTT CASSFGRPGNTIYF TRBV28 NA TRBJ1-3 14
TGTGCCAGCAGCTTAGTACGAGACTCCAGCACAGATACGCAGTATTTT CASSLVRDSSTDTQYF TRBV11-3 NA TRBJ2-3 16
TGTGCCAGCAGCTTAGATTCCGGGGGATTCTCTGGAAACACCATATATTTT CASSLDSGGFSGNTIYF TRBV11-3 NA TRBJ1-3 17
TGTGCCAGCTCAGAACAGGGATCCCACGAAAAGACCCAGTACTTC CASSEQGSHEKTQYF TRBV18 NA TRBJ2-5 15
TGTGCCAGCAGCTTAAGTTACGCGGCTGAAGCTTTCTTT CASSLSYAAEAFF TRBV7-9 NA TRBJ1-1 13
TGCGCCAGCAGTGTATACAGGGACGCCTACAATGAGCAGTTCTTC CASSVYRDAYNEQFF TRBV10-2 NA TRBJ2-1 15
TGTGCCTGGCGAACTAGCGGGAGTCGTAATGAGCAGTTCTTC CAWRTSGSRNEQFF TRBV30 TRBD2 TRBJ2-1 14
TGTGCCAACAGTGAGCAAATGGGCTCCCAGCCCCAGCATTTT CANSEQMGSQPQHF TRBV6-1 NA TRBJ1-5 14
TGTGCCAGCAGTTACGGCATCTCTCAGCCCCAGCATTTT CASSYGISQPQHF TRBV6-6 NA TRBJ1-5 13